This record concerns one T cell receptor (beta chain) sequence. CDR3 length: 16 amino acids. Germline V gene lookup returns CDR1 MDHEN and CDR2 SYDVKM. Trimming left V 6 bases short and J 3 bases short, with 20 bases between. This record comes from a study of T-cell reconstitution after alpha-beta-depleted transplantation in children. Unique molecular identifiers were incorporated into the prepared TCRbeta library. TCRdb used MiXCR to reprocess the PCR reads, holding one entry per CDR3 protein. The sample includes roughly 220,000 distinct CDR3 sequences, 9.5% to 15% of them seen just once. V and J are TRBV28 and TRBJ2-5; the D gene is possibly TRBD2 (5 bases). Sequenced here: PBMCs from the stem cell graft donor, sampled from the stem cell graft. The origin of this receptor is a human donor who donated a stem cell graft to a child with acute lymphoblastic leukemia. The CDR3 bases are TGTGCCAGCAGAGACCTGGGCGGAGGATCCGAAGAGACCCAGTACTTC. This sequence encodes CASRDLGGGSEETQYF.